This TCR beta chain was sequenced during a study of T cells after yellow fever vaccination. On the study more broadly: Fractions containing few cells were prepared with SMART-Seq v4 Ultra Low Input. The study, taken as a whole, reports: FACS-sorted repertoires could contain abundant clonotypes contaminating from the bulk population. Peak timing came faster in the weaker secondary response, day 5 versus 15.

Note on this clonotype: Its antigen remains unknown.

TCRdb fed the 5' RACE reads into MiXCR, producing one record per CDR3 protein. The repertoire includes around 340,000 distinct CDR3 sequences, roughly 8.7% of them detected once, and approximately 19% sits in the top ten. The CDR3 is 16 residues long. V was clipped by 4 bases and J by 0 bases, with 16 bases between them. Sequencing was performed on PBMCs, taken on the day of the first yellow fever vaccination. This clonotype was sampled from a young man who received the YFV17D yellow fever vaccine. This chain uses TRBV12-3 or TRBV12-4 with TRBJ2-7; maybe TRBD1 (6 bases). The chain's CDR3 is CASSSETGRSSYEQYF. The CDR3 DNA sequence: TGTGCCAGCAGTTCCGAGACAGGACGGAGCTCCTACGAGCAGTACTTC.